A selection of T cell receptor beta chains follows, all from one sample in a study of breast tumors, draining lymph nodes, adjacent tissues. From the multiplex PCR reads, TCRdb called clonotypes with MiXCR, one entry per CDR3 protein. The table shows some 21,000 distinct CDR3 sequences, with approximately 40% occurring only once. The sequencing input was breast tumor tissue. The source of these receptors is a female donor with breast cancer. Some clones in this sample may be carry-over from other donors' samples. Both conserved end residues are part of each CDR3. D genes are given only for firm matches. Clone sizes are given selectively: once, few, many, or a class where the clone is expanded.

d_call j_call clone_size v_call cdr3_nt cdr3_aa
- TRBJ2-1 - TRBV25-1 TGTGCCAGCAGTGAAGAGTGGTATGAGCAGTTCTTC CASSEEWYEQFF
- TRBJ1-2 many TRBV12-3/TRBV12-4 TGTGCCAGCTCGACAGTAAACTATGGCTACACCTTC CASSTVNYGYTF
- TRBJ1-1 once TRBV20-1 TGCAGTGCTATAGTCCTAGGGGCGCCTAACACTGAAGCTTTCTTT CSAIVLGAPNTEAFF
- TRBJ2-1 - TRBV4-2 TGTGTCAGCAGCCAAGATTTGGGTACGACAGGTCGTGGTGAGCAGTTCTTC CVSSQDLGTTGRGEQFF
- TRBJ2-2 - TRBV10-3 TGTGCCATCAGTGAAGTGACACCGAACACCGGGGAGCTGTTTTTT CAISEVTPNTGELFF
TRBD1 TRBJ1-4 many TRBV6-6 TGTGCCAGCAAGGGACAGGGAGGTGAAAAACTGTTTTTT CASKGQGGEKLFF
TRBD2 TRBJ2-7 - TRBV7-2 TGTGCCAGCAGCCGGCAACTAGCGGGAGTTCACGAGCGGTACTTC CASSRQLAGVHERYF
- TRBJ2-4 many TRBV30 TGTGCCTGGAGTATTCGGAGGAACATTCAGTACTTC CAWSIRRNIQYF
TRBD1 TRBJ1-1 - TRBV4-1 TGCGCCAGCAGCCAAGGAAGTTACAGGGGGCTTGTCTCTGAAGCTTTCTTT CASSQGSYRGLVSEAFF
- TRBJ1-2 many TRBV5-1 TGCGCCAGCAGCCCCAGGTGGTCCCAGGCCTTCTATGGCTACACCTTC CASSPRWSQAFYGYTF
- TRBJ2-6 - TRBV6-2/TRBV6-3 TGTGCCGCGGAAGTCTCTGGGGCCAACGTCCTGACTTTC CAAEVSGANVLTF
- TRBJ2-5 many TRBV7-2 TGTGCCAGCAGCTTAGTGTTCAGGTACCAAGAGACCCAGTACTTC CASSLVFRYQETQYF
- TRBJ1-3 - TRBV4-1 TGCGCCAGCAGCCAAGTTTTGGACGGTTTGGCTGGAAACACCATATACTTT CASSQVLDGLAGNTIYF
- TRBJ1-6 many TRBV10-3 TGTGCCATCAGCAAGGGGGGTACCTATAATTCACCCCTCCACTTT CAISKGGTYNSPLHF
TRBD1 TRBJ2-7 - TRBV7-6 TGTGCCAGCAGCCCGGGACAGGGTCTCCCCTACGAGCAGTACTTC CASSPGQGLPYEQYF
- TRBJ2-7 many TRBV19 TGTGCCAGTAGCGCCTACAACTCGGGCGAGCAGTACTTC CASSAYNSGEQYF
TRBD2 TRBJ2-3 - TRBV24-1 TGTGCCACCAGTGATCCCCTTCGACTAGCGGGAGTGTCTACAGATACGCAGTATTTT CATSDPLRLAGVSTDTQYF
- TRBJ2-7 - TRBV6-5 TGTGCCAGCAGTCACCTAGGTGGGGACTACGAGCAGTACTTC CASSHLGGDYEQYF
- TRBJ2-2 once TRBV6-6 TGTGCCAGCAGTCACTCGAGGGCAGCGAACACCGGGGAGCTGTTTTTT CASSHSRAANTGELFF
TRBD2 TRBJ2-7 many TRBV7-2 TGTGCCAGCAGCTTAGTAGCGGGTTCGTTCTACGAGCAGTACTTC CASSLVAGSFYEQYF
TRBD1 TRBJ1-4 many TRBV24-1 TGTGCCACCAGTGACCGGGACAGGGATGAAAAACTGTTTTTT CATSDRDRDEKLFF
TRBD1 TRBJ1-2 - TRBV29-1 TGCAGCGTTGGCACAGGGGGCAGAGGCTACACCTTC CSVGTGGRGYTF
- TRBJ2-2 - TRBV2 TGTGCCAGCAGTGAGCTGATAGGGGGTACCGGGGAGCTGTTTTTT CASSELIGGTGELFF
- TRBJ1-3 many TRBV10-3 TGTGCCATCACCCCTTCATTTAACAGGGTATACTCTGGAAACACCATATATTTT CAITPSFNRVYSGNTIYF
TRBD1 TRBJ1-1 few TRBV5-1 TGCGCCAGCAGCCTTGGGACAGGGGTCGGGAAGAACACTGAAGCTTTCTTT CASSLGTGVGKNTEAFF
- TRBJ2-5 - TRBV7-9 TGTGCCAGCAACAACAGGGACTCTTGGGAGACCCAGTACTTC CASNNRDSWETQYF
TRBD1 TRBJ2-3 medium-sized TRBV14 TGTGCCAGCAGCCAAAGGACAGGGGGCGTAGATACGCAGTATTTT CASSQRTGGVDTQYF
- TRBJ1-6 - TRBV9 TGTGCCAGCACCACCGTCCCGGGTGCTAATTCACCCCTCCACTTT CASTTVPGANSPLHF
TRBD2 TRBJ2-3 many TRBV20-1 TGCAGTGCTAGAGTGGCTAGCGGGACAGATACGCAGTATTTT CSARVASGTDTQYF
TRBD2 TRBJ2-3 many TRBV7-2 TGTGCCAGCAGCTTATTGCAAGCGGGAGGCGCAGATACGCAGTATTTT CASSLLQAGGADTQYF
TRBD1 TRBJ2-2 many TRBV5-1 TGCGCCAGCAGCTTGAGGACAGGGACCACCGGGGAGCTGTTTTTT CASSLRTGTTGELFF
- TRBJ2-3 medium-sized TRBV7-9 TGTGCCAGCAGCCAACGAGGGGATACGCAGTATTTT CASSQRGDTQYF
TRBD1 TRBJ2-1 - TRBV5-4 TGTGCCAGCAGCTTGGGACAGGGTTACAATGAGCAGTTCTTC CASSLGQGYNEQFF
- TRBJ2-7 - TRBV7-2 TGTGCCAGCAGCTGCTGCTACGAGCAGTACTTC CASSCCYEQYF